The clone carrying this T cell receptor beta chain was observed at least ten times. CDR1 is SQVTM and CDR2 is ANQGSEA in the germline V gene. J was trimmed by 3 bases and V by 4 bases; bases with no gene match: 5. The CDR3 contains 13 residues. TCRdb analysed the 5' RACE reads with MiXCR anew, one entry per CDR3 protein. This sample has about 67,000 distinct CDR3 sequences, with roughly a sixth found just once. The data derive from a study of HIV-infected patients and healthy controls. This chain connects TRBV29-1 to TRBJ2-7, with TRBD2 identical over 8 bases. The sequence derives from a human donor in good health. Sequences were obtained from CD4+ T cells from blood. This chain's CDR3 is CSVVVAGGYEQYF. The DNA of the CDR3 is TGCAGCGTTGTGGTCGCGGGGGGCTACGAGCAGTACTTC.